This is a list of T cell receptor beta chains from one sample in a study of siplizumab effects on memory and regulatory T cells. Sequencing was performed with immunoSEQ multiplex PCR; in TCRdb, only in-frame clones are kept and a portion is missing. The repertoire consists of fewer than 45,000 clones, with roughly nine tenths occurring once and the leading ten covering roughly 0.23%. The sample comprised naive CD4+ T cells sorted from blood. The receptor source for this set is a human donor in good health. The CDR3 runs from the conserved cysteine through the conserved F or W. Fields, in order: J gene, clone size, D gene, V gene, CDR3 protein, CDR3 DNA. A D gene is named only where the DNA matches it firmly. Not every row has a clone size; where given, it reads once, few, many or a size class.

j_gene: TRBJ2-3
abundance: -
d_gene: -
v_gene: TRBV5-1
CDR3aa: CASSFGRLPTDTQYF
CDR3nt: TGCGCCAGCAGCTTCGGGCGCCTCCCCACAGATACGCAGTATTTT

j_gene: TRBJ2-7
abundance: -
d_gene: -
v_gene: TRBV5-1
CDR3aa: CASSLDATWGGSYEQYF
CDR3nt: TGCGCCAGCAGCTTGGATGCCACCTGGGGAGGTTCCTACGAGCAGTACTTC

j_gene: TRBJ1-5
abundance: few
d_gene: -
v_gene: TRBV4-2
CDR3aa: CASSQDGTGGFQPQHF
CDR3nt: TGTGCCAGCAGCCAAGACGGTACGGGGGGCTTTCAGCCCCAGCATTTT

j_gene: TRBJ1-2
abundance: -
d_gene: -
v_gene: TRBV19
CDR3aa: CASSTSPTARGYTF
CDR3nt: TGTGCCAGTAGTACCTCTCCGACGGCCCGAGGCTACACCTTC

j_gene: TRBJ2-2
abundance: -
d_gene: TRBD2
v_gene: TRBV5-6
CDR3aa: CASSDISGRAVGTGELFF
CDR3nt: TGTGCCAGCAGCGACATTAGCGGGAGGGCCGTCGGCACCGGGGAGCTGTTTTTT

j_gene: TRBJ1-1
abundance: -
d_gene: TRBD1
v_gene: TRBV5-4
CDR3aa: CASSSTGVTEAFF
CDR3nt: TGTGCCAGCAGCTCGACAGGGGTCACTGAAGCTTTCTTT

j_gene: TRBJ1-2
abundance: -
d_gene: -
v_gene: TRBV6-5
CDR3aa: CASSYVAAGGYTF
CDR3nt: TGTGCCAGCAGTTACGTGGCAGCGGGTGGCTACACCTTC

j_gene: TRBJ2-7
abundance: -
d_gene: TRBD2
v_gene: TRBV27
CDR3aa: CASSLSGGGYEQYF
CDR3nt: TGTGCCAGCAGTTTATCGGGGGGGGGATACGAGCAGTACTTC

j_gene: TRBJ1-1
abundance: -
d_gene: -
v_gene: TRBV9
CDR3aa: CASSARLATEAFF
CDR3nt: TGTGCCAGCAGCGCCCGTCTGGCCACTGAAGCTTTCTTT

j_gene: TRBJ2-3
abundance: -
d_gene: TRBD1
v_gene: TRBV10-3
CDR3aa: CAIKPGQGARTDTQYF
CDR3nt: TGTGCCATCAAGCCGGGACAGGGGGCCCGAACAGATACGCAGTATTTT

j_gene: TRBJ1-2
abundance: -
d_gene: -
v_gene: TRBV28
CDR3aa: CASSPPRRAYGYTF
CDR3nt: TGTGCCAGCAGTCCCCCCCGCCGGGCCTATGGCTACACCTTC

j_gene: TRBJ1-3
abundance: -
d_gene: -
v_gene: TRBV6-5
CDR3aa: CASSHGTKNGNTIYF
CDR3nt: TGTGCCAGCAGTCACGGGACTAAGAACGGAAACACCATATATTTT

j_gene: TRBJ2-7
abundance: -
d_gene: TRBD1
v_gene: TRBV19
CDR3aa: CASSVWGQGALYEQYF
CDR3nt: TGTGCCAGTAGTGTTTGGGGACAGGGGGCTCTCTACGAGCAGTACTTC

j_gene: TRBJ1-6
abundance: -
d_gene: TRBD1
v_gene: TRBV5-3
CDR3aa: CARSLEGAGSPLHF
CDR3nt: TGTGCCAGAAGCTTGGAGGGGGCTGGTTCACCCCTCCACTTT

j_gene: TRBJ2-7
abundance: -
d_gene: -
v_gene: TRBV6-5
CDR3aa: CASSRRDSEQYF
CDR3nt: TGTGCCAGCAGTCGGCGGGACAGCGAGCAGTACTTC

j_gene: TRBJ2-7
abundance: -
d_gene: -
v_gene: TRBV19
CDR3aa: CASRKQGTTYEQYF
CDR3nt: TGTGCCAGTCGTAAACAGGGAACGACCTACGAGCAGTACTTC

j_gene: TRBJ1-5
abundance: -
d_gene: -
v_gene: TRBV27
CDR3aa: CASSNTGPPFHSNQPQHF
CDR3nt: TGTGCCAGCAGTAATACAGGGCCGCCATTTCATAGCAATCAGCCCCAGCATTTT

j_gene: TRBJ2-2
abundance: -
d_gene: -
v_gene: TRBV5-4
CDR3aa: CASSLWAGELFF
CDR3nt: TGTGCCAGCAGCTTGTGGGCCGGGGAGCTGTTTTTT

j_gene: TRBJ2-3
abundance: -
d_gene: TRBD2
v_gene: TRBV19
CDR3aa: CASSRGLAGTDTQYF
CDR3nt: TGTGCCAGTAGTCGTGGACTAGCGGGCACAGATACGCAGTATTTT

j_gene: TRBJ2-5
abundance: -
d_gene: TRBD1
v_gene: TRBV5-1
CDR3aa: CASSSGQGETQYF
CDR3nt: TGCGCCAGCAGCTCAGGACAGGGGGAGACCCAGTACTTC

j_gene: TRBJ1-1
abundance: few
d_gene: TRBD1
v_gene: TRBV7-9
CDR3aa: CASSPLQGGLGAFF
CDR3nt: TGTGCCAGCAGCCCCCTCCAAGGGGGCCTCGGAGCTTTCTTT

j_gene: TRBJ1-6
abundance: -
d_gene: -
v_gene: TRBV2
CDR3aa: CASSQSGSDASPLHF
CDR3nt: TGTGCCAGCAGTCAAAGTGGGTCCGACGCTTCACCCCTCCACTTT

j_gene: TRBJ2-1
abundance: -
d_gene: TRBD2
v_gene: TRBV18
CDR3aa: CASSPTLAGGPFNEQFF
CDR3nt: TGTGCCAGCTCACCCACTTTAGCGGGAGGGCCGTTCAATGAGCAGTTCTTC

j_gene: TRBJ2-1
abundance: -
d_gene: TRBD2
v_gene: TRBV7-8
CDR3aa: CASRGLVSSYNEQFF
CDR3nt: TGTGCCAGCAGGGGACTAGTTAGTTCATACAATGAGCAGTTCTTC

j_gene: TRBJ1-4
abundance: -
d_gene: -
v_gene: TRBV4-2
CDR3aa: CASSPFERGTNEKLFF
CDR3nt: TGTGCCAGCAGCCCCTTTGAGCGTGGGACTAATGAAAAACTGTTTTTT

j_gene: TRBJ1-1
abundance: -
d_gene: -
v_gene: TRBV2
CDR3aa: CASSEEGKAFF
CDR3nt: TGTGCCAGCAGTGAAGAGGGGAAGGCTTTCTTT

j_gene: TRBJ1-1
abundance: once
d_gene: -
v_gene: TRBV7-9
CDR3aa: CASSYSSTANTEAFF
CDR3nt: TGTGCCAGCAGCTACAGCTCGACAGCGAACACTGAAGCTTTCTTT

j_gene: TRBJ1-1
abundance: -
d_gene: -
v_gene: TRBV5-1
CDR3aa: CASSQGDITEAFF
CDR3nt: TGCGCCAGCAGCCAAGGGGACATCACTGAAGCTTTCTTT

j_gene: TRBJ1-1
abundance: -
d_gene: TRBD1
v_gene: TRBV6-1
CDR3aa: CASRSDRVNTEAFF
CDR3nt: TGTGCCAGCAGGAGCGACAGGGTGAACACTGAAGCTTTCTTT

j_gene: TRBJ1-4
abundance: -
d_gene: -
v_gene: TRBV5-1
CDR3aa: CASSLVAQGLMGNEKLFF
CDR3nt: TGCGCCAGCAGCTTGGTCGCTCAGGGGCTGATGGGAAATGAAAAACTGTTTTTT

j_gene: TRBJ1-4
abundance: -
d_gene: TRBD1
v_gene: TRBV28
CDR3aa: CASRRPGQGIGEKLFF
CDR3nt: TGTGCCAGCAGGCGACCGGGACAGGGAATTGGGGAAAAACTGTTTTTT

j_gene: TRBJ2-5
abundance: once
d_gene: -
v_gene: TRBV18
CDR3aa: CASSAQETQYF
CDR3nt: TGTGCCAGCTCGGCCCAAGAGACCCAGTACTTC

j_gene: TRBJ2-3
abundance: once
d_gene: -
v_gene: TRBV7-6
CDR3aa: CASTTYRGEGTQYF
CDR3nt: TGTGCCAGCACAACTTACAGGGGGGAGGGGACGCAGTATTTT

j_gene: TRBJ1-1
abundance: -
d_gene: -
v_gene: TRBV6-5
CDR3aa: CASSPGREAFF
CDR3nt: TGTGCCAGCAGTCCCGGGAGAGAGGCTTTCTTT

j_gene: TRBJ1-5
abundance: -
d_gene: TRBD1
v_gene: TRBV5-6
CDR3aa: CASSVDRGRGGQPQHF
CDR3nt: TGTGCCAGCAGCGTGGACAGGGGGCGAGGGGGACAGCCCCAGCATTTT

j_gene: TRBJ2-1
abundance: -
d_gene: TRBD2
v_gene: TRBV7-3
CDR3aa: CASSYGTSNEQFF
CDR3nt: TGTGCCAGCAGTTACGGGACTAGCAATGAGCAGTTCTTC

j_gene: TRBJ2-2
abundance: -
d_gene: -
v_gene: TRBV27
CDR3aa: CASSFGTLNTGELFF
CDR3nt: TGTGCCAGCAGTTTTGGGACTCTCAACACCGGGGAGCTGTTTTTT

j_gene: TRBJ2-5
abundance: -
d_gene: TRBD2
v_gene: TRBV11-3
CDR3aa: CASSSGLAARGETQYF
CDR3nt: TGTGCCAGCAGCTCAGGACTAGCGGCTAGAGGAGAGACCCAGTACTTC

j_gene: TRBJ2-6
abundance: -
d_gene: -
v_gene: TRBV4-1
CDR3aa: CASRHSPDRILSGANVLTF
CDR3nt: TGCGCCAGCAGGCACTCCCCTGACAGAATTCTCTCTGGGGCCAACGTCCTGACTTTC

j_gene: TRBJ1-1
abundance: -
d_gene: -
v_gene: TRBV25-1
CDR3aa: CASSEVGSLNTEAFF
CDR3nt: TGTGCCAGCAGTGAAGTGGGGTCATTGAACACTGAAGCTTTCTTT

j_gene: TRBJ2-7
abundance: -
d_gene: TRBD1
v_gene: TRBV14
CDR3aa: CASSQGTGPAYEQYF
CDR3nt: TGTGCCAGCAGCCAAGGGACAGGGCCGGCCTACGAGCAGTACTTC

j_gene: TRBJ1-5
abundance: -
d_gene: -
v_gene: TRBV5-1
CDR3aa: CASSLDTTSQPQHF
CDR3nt: TGCGCCAGCAGCTTGGACACAACGAGTCAGCCCCAGCATTTT

j_gene: TRBJ1-4
abundance: -
d_gene: -
v_gene: TRBV5-1
CDR3aa: CASSLNSGNEKLFF
CDR3nt: TGCGCCAGCAGCTTGAACAGCGGTAATGAAAAACTGTTTTTT

j_gene: TRBJ2-1
abundance: few
d_gene: -
v_gene: TRBV14
CDR3aa: CASSQARGLSSYNEQFF
CDR3nt: TGTGCCAGCAGCCAAGCGCGCGGACTCAGCTCCTACAATGAGCAGTTCTTC

j_gene: TRBJ2-1
abundance: -
d_gene: TRBD2
v_gene: TRBV7-6
CDR3aa: CASSLGGGAYNEQFF
CDR3nt: TGTGCCAGCAGCTTGGGCGGGGGGGCTTACAATGAGCAGTTCTTC

j_gene: TRBJ1-2
abundance: -
d_gene: -
v_gene: TRBV6-5
CDR3aa: CASSYRPGGYTF
CDR3nt: TGTGCCAGCAGTTACAGGCCCGGTGGCTACACCTTC

j_gene: TRBJ2-5
abundance: -
d_gene: -
v_gene: TRBV30
CDR3aa: CAWSSGQETQYF
CDR3nt: TGTGCCTGGAGTTCAGGACAAGAGACCCAGTACTTC

j_gene: TRBJ1-2
abundance: -
d_gene: -
v_gene: TRBV7-9
CDR3aa: CASSLTPPAYGYTF
CDR3nt: TGTGCCAGCAGCTTAACCCCTCCGGCCTATGGCTACACCTTC

j_gene: TRBJ2-7
abundance: -
d_gene: TRBD1
v_gene: TRBV10-3
CDR3aa: CAIETPGQGPLSSYEQYF
CDR3nt: TGTGCCATCGAAACACCGGGACAGGGGCCCTTAAGCTCCTACGAGCAGTACTTC

j_gene: TRBJ2-1
abundance: -
d_gene: -
v_gene: TRBV29-1
CDR3aa: CSAKMGASSYNEQFF
CDR3nt: TGCAGCGCCAAAATGGGGGCCAGCTCCTACAATGAGCAGTTCTTC

j_gene: TRBJ1-1
abundance: -
d_gene: -
v_gene: TRBV11-2
CDR3aa: CASSLEVNTEAFF
CDR3nt: TGTGCCAGCAGCTTAGAAGTGAACACTGAAGCTTTCTTT